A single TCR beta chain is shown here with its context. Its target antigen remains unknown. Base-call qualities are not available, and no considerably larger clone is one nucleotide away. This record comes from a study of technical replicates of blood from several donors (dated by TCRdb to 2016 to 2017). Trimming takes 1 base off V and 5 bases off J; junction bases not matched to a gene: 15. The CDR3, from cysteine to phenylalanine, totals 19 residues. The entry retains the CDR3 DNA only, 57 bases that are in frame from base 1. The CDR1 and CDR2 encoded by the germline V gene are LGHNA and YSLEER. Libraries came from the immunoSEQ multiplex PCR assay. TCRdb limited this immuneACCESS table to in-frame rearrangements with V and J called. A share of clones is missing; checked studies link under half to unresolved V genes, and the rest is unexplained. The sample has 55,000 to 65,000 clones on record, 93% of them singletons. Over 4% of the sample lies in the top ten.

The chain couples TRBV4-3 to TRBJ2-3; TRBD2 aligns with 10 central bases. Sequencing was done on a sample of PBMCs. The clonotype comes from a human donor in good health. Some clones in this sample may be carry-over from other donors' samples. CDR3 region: CASSQGPLSSGGRGDTQYF. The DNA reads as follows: TGCGCCAGCAGCCAAGGGCCTCTCTCTAGCGGGGGAAGGGGAGATACGCAGTATTTT.